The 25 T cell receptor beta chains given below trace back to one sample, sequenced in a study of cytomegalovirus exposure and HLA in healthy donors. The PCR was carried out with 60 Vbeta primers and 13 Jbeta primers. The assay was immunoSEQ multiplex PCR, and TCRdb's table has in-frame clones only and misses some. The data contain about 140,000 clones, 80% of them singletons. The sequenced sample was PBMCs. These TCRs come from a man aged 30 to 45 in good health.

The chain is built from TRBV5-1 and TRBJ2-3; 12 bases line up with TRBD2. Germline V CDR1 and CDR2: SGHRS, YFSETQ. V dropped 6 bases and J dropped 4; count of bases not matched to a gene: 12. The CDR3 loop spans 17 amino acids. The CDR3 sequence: CASTLGRASGRADTQYF. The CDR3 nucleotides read TGCGCCAGCACCTTAGGAAGGGCTAGCGGGAGGGCAGATACGCAGTATTTT.

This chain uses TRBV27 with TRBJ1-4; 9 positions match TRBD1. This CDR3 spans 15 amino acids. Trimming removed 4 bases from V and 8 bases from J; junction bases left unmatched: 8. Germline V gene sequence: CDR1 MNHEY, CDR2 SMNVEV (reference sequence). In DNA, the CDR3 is TGTGCCAGCAGTTCCCCCGGGACAGGGCAGGAAAAACTGTTTTTT. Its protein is CASSSPGTGQEKLFF.

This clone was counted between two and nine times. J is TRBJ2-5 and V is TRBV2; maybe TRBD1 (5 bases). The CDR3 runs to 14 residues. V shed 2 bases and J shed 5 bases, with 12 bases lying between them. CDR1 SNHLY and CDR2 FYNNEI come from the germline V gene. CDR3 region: CASSEQGFGETQYF. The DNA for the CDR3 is TGTGCCAGCAGTGAACAGGGTTTCGGGGAGACCCAGTACTTC.

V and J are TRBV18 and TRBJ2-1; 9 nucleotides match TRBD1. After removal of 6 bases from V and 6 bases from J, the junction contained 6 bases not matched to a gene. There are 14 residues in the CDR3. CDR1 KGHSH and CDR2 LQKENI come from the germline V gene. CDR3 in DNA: TGTGCCAGCTCGCGGGACAGGGTGGGCAATGAGCAGTTCTTC. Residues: CASSRDRVGNEQFF.

CDR3: CASSPAGGGRWEKLFF. CDR3 DNA sequence: TGTGCCAGCAGCCCGGCGGGCGGGGGGCGCTGGGAAAAACTGTTTTTT. This sequence joins TRBV7-8 and TRBJ1-4; D perhaps matches TRBD1 (6 bases). Per germline, CDR1 SGHVS and CDR2 FQNEAQ. With 5 bases removed from V and 8 bases from J, the gap between germline ends came to 21 bases. This CDR3 comprises 16 residues. The full variable domain, with the rest looked up from reference TRBV7-8 and TRBJ1-4, is GAGVSQSPRYKVAKRGQDVALRCDPISGHVSLFWYQQALGQGPEFLTYFQNEAQLDKSGLPSDRFFAERPEGSVSTLKIQRTQQEDSAVYLCASSPAGGGRWEKLFFGSGTQLSVL.

CDR3: CSVKESYEQYF. The CDR3 DNA sequence: TGCAGCGTCAAAGAGAGCTACGAGCAGTACTTC. The chain is built from TRBV29-1 and TRBJ2-7, with unresolved D. In germline, CDR1 is SQVTM, CDR2 ANQGSEA. The ends were cut back, 6 bases at V and 3 bases at J, with 9 bases in the middle. CDR3 size: 11 residues.

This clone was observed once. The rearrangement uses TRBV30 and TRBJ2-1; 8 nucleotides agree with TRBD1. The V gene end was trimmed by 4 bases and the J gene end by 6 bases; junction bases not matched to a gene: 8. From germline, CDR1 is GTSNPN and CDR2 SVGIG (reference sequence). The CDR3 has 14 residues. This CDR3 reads CAWNDGQGFNEQFF. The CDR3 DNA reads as TGTGCCTGGAATGATGGACAGGGATTCAATGAGCAGTTCTTC.

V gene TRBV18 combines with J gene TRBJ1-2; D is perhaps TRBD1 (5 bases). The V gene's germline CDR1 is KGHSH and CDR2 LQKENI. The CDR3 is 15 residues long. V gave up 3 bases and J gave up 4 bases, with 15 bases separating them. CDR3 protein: CASSPGGGASYGYTF. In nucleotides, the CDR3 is TGTGCCAGCTCACCCGGCGGAGGGGCGAGCTATGGCTACACCTTC.

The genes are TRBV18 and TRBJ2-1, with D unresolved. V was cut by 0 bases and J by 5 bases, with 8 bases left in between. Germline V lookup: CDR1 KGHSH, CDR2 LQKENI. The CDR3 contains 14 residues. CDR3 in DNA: TGTGCCAGCTCACCACCGAGCCTTCACAATGAGCAGTTCTTC. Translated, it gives CASSPPSLHNEQFF. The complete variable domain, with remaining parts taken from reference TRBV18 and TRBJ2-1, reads NAGVMQNPRHLVRRRGQEARLRCSPMKGHSHVYWYRQLPEEGLKFMVYLQKENIIDESGMPKERFSAEFPKEGPSILRIQQVVRGDSAAYFCASSPPSLHNEQFFGPGTRLTVL.

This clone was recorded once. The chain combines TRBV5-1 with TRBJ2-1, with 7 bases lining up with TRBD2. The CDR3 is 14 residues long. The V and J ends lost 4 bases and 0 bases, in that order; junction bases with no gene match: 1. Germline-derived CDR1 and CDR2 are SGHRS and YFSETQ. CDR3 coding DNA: TGCGCCAGCAGCGGCGGGAGCTCCTACAATGAGCAGTTCTTC. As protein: CASSGGSSYNEQFF. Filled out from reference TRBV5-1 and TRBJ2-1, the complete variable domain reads KAGVTQTPRYLIKTRGQQVTLSCSPISGHRSVSWYQQTPGQGLQFLFEYFSETQRNKGNFPGRFSGRQFSNSRSEMNVSTLELGDSALYLCASSGGSSYNEQFFGPGTRLTVL.

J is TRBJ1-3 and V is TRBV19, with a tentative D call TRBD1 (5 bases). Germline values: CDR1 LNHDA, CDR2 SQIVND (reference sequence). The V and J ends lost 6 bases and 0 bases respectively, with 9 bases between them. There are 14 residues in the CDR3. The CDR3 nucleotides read TGTGCCAGTAGCCCGGGACTCTCTGGAAACACCATATATTTT. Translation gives CASSPGLSGNTIYF.

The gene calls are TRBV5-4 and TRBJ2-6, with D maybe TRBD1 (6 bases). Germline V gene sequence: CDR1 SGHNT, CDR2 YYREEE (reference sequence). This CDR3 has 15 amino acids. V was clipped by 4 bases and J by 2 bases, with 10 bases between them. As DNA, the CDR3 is TGTGCCAGCAGCCCGGGGACAACTGGGGCCAACGTCCTGACTTTC. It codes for CASSPGTTGANVLTF. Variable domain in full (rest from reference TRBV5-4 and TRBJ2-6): ETGVTQSPTHLIKTRGQQVTLRCSSQSGHNTVSWYQQALGQGPQFIFQYYREEENGRGNFPPRFSGLQFPNYSSELNVNALELDDSALYLCASSPGTTGANVLTFGAGSRLTVL.

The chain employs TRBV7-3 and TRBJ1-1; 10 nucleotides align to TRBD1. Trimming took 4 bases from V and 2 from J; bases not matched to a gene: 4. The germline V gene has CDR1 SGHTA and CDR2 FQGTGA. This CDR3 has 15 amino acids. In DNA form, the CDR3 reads TGTGCCAGCAGCTCCGGACAGGGGGGAAACACTGAAGCTTTCTTT. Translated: CASSSGQGGNTEAFF.

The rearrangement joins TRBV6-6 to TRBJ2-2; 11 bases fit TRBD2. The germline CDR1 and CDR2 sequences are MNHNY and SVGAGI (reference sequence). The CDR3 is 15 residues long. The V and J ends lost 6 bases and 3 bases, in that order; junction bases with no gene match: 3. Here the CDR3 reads CASSLLAGDTGELFF. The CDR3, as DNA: TGTGCCAGCAGCCTACTAGCGGGAGACACCGGGGAGCTGTTTTTT.

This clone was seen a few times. CDR3 loop: CASSLGGRSYEQYF. The CDR3 DNA reads as TGCGCCAGCAGCTTAGGAGGGAGGTCGTACGAGCAGTACTTC. The J gene is TRBJ2-7, the V gene TRBV5-1, with D maybe TRBD2 (6 bases). The CDR3 extends over 14 amino acids. Looked up from germline, CDR1 is SGHRS and CDR2 is YFSETQ. The ends were cut back, 2 bases at V and 4 bases at J, with 13 bases in the middle.

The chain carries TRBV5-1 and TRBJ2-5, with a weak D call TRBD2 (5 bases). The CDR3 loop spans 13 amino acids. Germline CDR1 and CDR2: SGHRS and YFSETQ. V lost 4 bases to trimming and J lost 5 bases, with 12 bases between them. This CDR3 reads CASSSGGSETQYF. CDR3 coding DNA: TGCGCCAGCAGCAGCGGCGGTAGCGAGACCCAGTACTTC. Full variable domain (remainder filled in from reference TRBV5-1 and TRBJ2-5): KAGVTQTPRYLIKTRGQQVTLSCSPISGHRSVSWYQQTPGQGLQFLFEYFSETQRNKGNFPGRFSGRQFSNSRSEMNVSTLELGDSALYLCASSSGGSETQYFGPGTRLLVL.

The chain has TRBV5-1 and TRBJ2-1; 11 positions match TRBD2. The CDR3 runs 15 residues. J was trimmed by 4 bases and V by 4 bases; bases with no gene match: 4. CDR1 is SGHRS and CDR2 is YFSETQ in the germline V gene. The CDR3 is CASSIGTSGYNEQFF. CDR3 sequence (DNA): TGCGCCAGCAGCATCGGGACTAGCGGATACAATGAGCAGTTCTTC.

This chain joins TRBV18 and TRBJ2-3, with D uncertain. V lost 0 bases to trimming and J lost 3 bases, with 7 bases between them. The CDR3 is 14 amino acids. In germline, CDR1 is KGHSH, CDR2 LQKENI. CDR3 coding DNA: TGTGCCAGCTCACCACCCAGCGTAACAGATACGCAGTATTTT. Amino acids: CASSPPSVTDTQYF.

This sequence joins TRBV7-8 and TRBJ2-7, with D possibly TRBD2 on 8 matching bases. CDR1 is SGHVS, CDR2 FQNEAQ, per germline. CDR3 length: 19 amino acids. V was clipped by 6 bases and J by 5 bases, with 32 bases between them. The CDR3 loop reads CASSSRLRGAGQTTHEQYF. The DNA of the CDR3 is TGTGCCAGCAGTTCCCGGTTGCGGGGGGCGGGACAGACTACCCACGAGCAGTACTTC.

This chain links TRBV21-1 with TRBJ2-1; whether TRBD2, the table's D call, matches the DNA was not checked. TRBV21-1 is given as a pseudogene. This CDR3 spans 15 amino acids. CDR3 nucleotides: TGTGCCAGCAGCGAAACTCCGGGACTCCCAAATGAGCAGTTCTTC. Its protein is CASSETPGLPNEQFF.

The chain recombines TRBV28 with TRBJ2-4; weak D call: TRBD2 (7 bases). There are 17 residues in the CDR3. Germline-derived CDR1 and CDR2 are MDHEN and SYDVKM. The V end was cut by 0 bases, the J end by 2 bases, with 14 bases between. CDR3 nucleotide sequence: TGTGCCAGCAGTTTATGGGCGGGGAGGGGGACCAAAAACATTCAGTACTTC. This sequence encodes CASSLWAGRGTKNIQYF.

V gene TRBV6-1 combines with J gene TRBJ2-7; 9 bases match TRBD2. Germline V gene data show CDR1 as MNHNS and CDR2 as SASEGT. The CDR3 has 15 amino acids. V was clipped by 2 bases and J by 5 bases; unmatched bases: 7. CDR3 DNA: TGTGCCAGCAGTGAACTTAGCGGGAGTACCCACGAGCAGTACTTC. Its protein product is CASSELSGSTHEQYF.

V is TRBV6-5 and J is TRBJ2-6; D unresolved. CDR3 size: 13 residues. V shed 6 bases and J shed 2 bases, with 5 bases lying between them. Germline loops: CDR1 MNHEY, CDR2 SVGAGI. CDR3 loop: CASSGAGANVLTF. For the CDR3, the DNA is TGTGCCAGCAGCGGAGCTGGGGCCAACGTCCTGACTTTC.

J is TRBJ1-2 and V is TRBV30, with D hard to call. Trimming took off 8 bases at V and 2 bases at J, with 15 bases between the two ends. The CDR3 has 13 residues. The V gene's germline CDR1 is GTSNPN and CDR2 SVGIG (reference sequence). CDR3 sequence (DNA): TGTGCCAACATTGTCCTCGGGAACTATGGCTACACCTTC. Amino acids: CANIVLGNYGYTF.

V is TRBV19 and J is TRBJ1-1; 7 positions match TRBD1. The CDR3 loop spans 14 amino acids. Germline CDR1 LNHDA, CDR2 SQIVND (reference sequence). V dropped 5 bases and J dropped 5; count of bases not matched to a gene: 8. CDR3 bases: TGTGCCAGTAGTCCCCCGACAGGGATGACTGAAGCTTTCTTT. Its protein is CASSPPTGMTEAFF.